The 22 T cell receptor beta chains listed next were all sequenced from one sample in a study of T cell repertoires in cytomegalovirus infection. Each CDR3 protein gets one entry after TCRdb re-called the reads with MiXCR. The sample includes hundreds of thousands of distinct CDR3 sequences, approximately 32% of them seen just once. The antigens for these receptors are not known. Sequences were derived from cultured CD8+ T cells from PBMCs, sampled from culture after CMV antigen stimulation. These TCRs come from a human donor in good health (CMV status not recorded). Some clones in this sample may be carry-over from other donors' samples.

The chain uses TRBV6-1 and TRBJ2-7; D remains unclear. Germline CDR1 MNHNS, CDR2 SASEGT. This CDR3 has 14 amino acids. V shed 7 bases and J shed 2 bases, with 15 bases lying between them. CDR3 sequence: CASKARTYTYEQYF. The CDR3 bases are TGTGCCAGCAAAGCCAGGACGTACACCTACGAGCAGTACTTC.

Only a few counts were recorded for this clonotype. This sequence joins TRBV4-1 and TRBJ2-5, with no clear D. CDR1 and CDR2 from the germline V gene are MGHRA and YSYEKL. Trimming pared 4 bases from V and 0 bases from J, leaving 9 bases between. The CDR3 is 14 residues long. The CDR3 is CASSPAAYQETQYF. The CDR3 nucleotides read TGCGCCAGCAGCCCTGCGGCGTACCAAGAGACCCAGTACTTC.

The chain carries TRBV12-3 or TRBV12-4 and TRBJ2-1; D remains ambiguous. The CDR3 contains 12 residues. V was pared by 6 bases and J by 7 bases, with 10 bases between. CDR3 coding DNA: TGTGCCAGCAGATGGATGGAAAATGAGCAGTTCTTC. Its protein product is CASRWMENEQFF.

This clonotype was counted ten times or more. The chain recombines TRBV6-5 with TRBJ1-1; maybe TRBD1 (5 bases). Germline CDR1 and CDR2: MNHEY and SVGAGI. Trimming shortened V by 8 bases and J by 8 bases, and 15 bases separated the two germline ends. The CDR3 contains 12 residues. The DNA for the CDR3 is TGTGCCAGCGCTACAGGCCCTAGAGAAGCTTTCTTT. Its protein is CASATGPREAFF.

The V call is TRBV2, the J call TRBJ2-7, with D maybe TRBD1 (5 bases). This CDR3 is 13 amino acids long. V was shortened by 8 bases and J by 3 bases, with 14 bases between the two germline ends. Germline lookup yields CDR1 SNHLY and CDR2 FYNNEI. The CDR3 DNA sequence: TGTGCCAGCGGTCCCATCGACAGCTACGAGCAGTACTTC. This sequence encodes CASGPIDSYEQYF.

This clonotype was seen more than once but under ten times. The genes are TRBV5-1 and TRBJ2-7; D call uncertain. CDR3 size: 14 residues. CDR1 is SGHRS, CDR2 YFSETQ, per germline. Trimming stripped 6 bases from V and 5 bases from J, with 18 bases between. This CDR3 is CASTEGYLSHEQYF. Here the CDR3 DNA reads TGCGCCAGCACCGAAGGATATCTTTCCCACGAGCAGTACTTC. The whole variable domain, remainder taken from reference TRBV5-1 and TRBJ2-7, is KAGVTQTPRYLIKTRGQQVTLSCSPISGHRSVSWYQQTPGQGLQFLFEYFSETQRNKGNFPGRFSGRQFSNSRSEMNVSTLELGDSALYLCASTEGYLSHEQYFGPGTRLTVT.

This clonotype appeared many times. The chain joins TRBV7-8 to TRBJ1-5; D might be TRBD1 (5 bases). V was pared by 4 bases and J by 4 bases, with 20 bases between. The germline V gene encodes CDR1 SGHVS and CDR2 FQNEAQ. CDR3 size: 17 residues. CDR3 sequence reads: CASSSPRGASFNQPQHF. The CDR3 DNA follows: TGTGCCAGCAGCTCGCCGCGTGGGGCCTCATTTAATCAGCCCCAGCATTTT.

The chain is built from TRBV18 and TRBJ1-2; D unresolved. The CDR3 spans 14 residues. Trimming removed 0 bases from V and 4 bases from J, with 9 bases in between. Per germline, CDR1 KGHSH and CDR2 LQKENI. The DNA of the CDR3 is TGTGCCAGCTCACCACCGGCAGGATTCTATGGCTACACCTTC. Its protein product is CASSPPAGFYGYTF.

The sample holds a few counts of this clonotype. The CDR3 bases are TGCGCCAGCAGCTTGAGGGAGGTAGCGACAGATACGCAGTATTTT. It translates to CASSLREVATDTQYF. The chain joins TRBV5-1 to TRBJ2-3; the D gene is possibly TRBD2 (6 bases). The CDR3 totals 15 residues. Germline V gives CDR1 SGHRS, CDR2 YFSETQ. V dropped 1 base and J dropped 3 bases, with 12 bases sitting between them.

The chain links TRBV7-2 to TRBJ1-2, with 7 nucleotides matching TRBD1. Germline CDR1 and CDR2: SGHTA and FQGNSA. This CDR3 region has 13 residues. Trimming cost V 4 bases and J 3 bases; bases outside gene matches: 2. CDR3 amino acids: CTSSSTGDYGYTF. CDR3 coding DNA: TGTACCAGCAGCTCTACAGGGGACTATGGCTACACCTTC.

This sequence joins TRBV11-2 and TRBJ2-7, with D possibly being TRBD1 (6 bases). Germline CDR1 reads SGHAT; CDR2 reads FQNNGV. V shed 5 bases and J shed 4 bases, with 18 bases lying between them. The length of the CDR3 is 15 residues. The CDR3 DNA reads TGTGCCAGCAGCACCCCTGGGGACAATTTTTACGAGCAGTACTTC. It translates to CASSTPGDNFYEQYF.

The V and J genes are TRBV11-2 and TRBJ1-1; D is unresolved. CDR1 and CDR2 from the germline V gene are SGHAT and FQNNGV. The CDR3 spans 14 residues. Deletions cut 5 bases from V and 1 base from J, with 11 bases between. The DNA for the CDR3 is TGTGCCAGCAGCATCTCCGGGAAGAACACTGAAGCTTTCTTT. Amino acids: CASSISGKNTEAFF.

In its sample, this clonotype was seen once. The chain has TRBV6-5 and TRBJ2-3; the D is unclear. The CDR3 has 15 amino acids. Deletions cut 3 bases from V and 1 base from J, with 11 bases between. Germline CDR1 reads MNHEY; CDR2 reads SVGAGI. CDR3 nucleotide sequence: TGTGCCAGCAGTTATTACCTAGGGCGCACAGATACGCAGTATTTT. It yields the protein CASSYYLGRTDTQYF.

There are a few counts of this clonotype. The J gene is TRBJ1-3, the V gene TRBV27; 9 bases align to TRBD1. CDR3 length: 19 amino acids. Germline CDR1 and CDR2: MNHEY and SMNVEV (reference sequence). J lost 0 bases, V lost 3 bases, and 12 bases had no gene match. CDR3 in DNA: TGTGCCAGCAGTTTGGGGGGACAGGGCCTCTCTTTCTCTGGAAACACCATATATTTT. Translated, it gives CASSLGGQGLSFSGNTIYF.

A note on this clonotype: A much larger clone differs from this one at a single base, so this may be a read error. The chain couples TRBV6-5 to TRBJ2-7, with D uncertain. V was pared by 2 bases and J by 2 bases, with 1 base between. The CDR3 extends over 11 amino acids. CDR1 and CDR2 (germline): MNHEY, SVGAGI. The CDR3 sequence is CASSYAYEQYF. Written as DNA, the CDR3 is TGTGCCAGCAGTTACGCCTACGAGCAGTACTTC.

The chain is built from TRBV6-2 or TRBV6-3 and TRBJ2-3; tentative D call: TRBD2 (6 bases). This CDR3 has 15 residues. The V end lost 5 bases, the J end lost 2 bases, and 14 bases lay between the germline ends. From germline, CDR1 is MNHEY and CDR2 SVGEGT. In nucleotides, the CDR3 is TGTGCCAGCAGTCCTGGCGGGATACACACAGATACGCAGTATTTT. Amino acids: CASSPGGIHTDTQYF.

The J gene is TRBJ2-5, the V gene TRBV6-2 or TRBV6-3; maybe TRBD2 (5 bases). The CDR3 spans 16 residues. V was pared by 2 bases and J by 3 bases, with 16 bases between. Looked up from germline, CDR1 is MNHEY and CDR2 is SVGEGT. CDR3 amino acids: CASSYNLLAFEETQYF. Here the CDR3 DNA reads TGTGCCAGCAGTTACAATTTGCTAGCCTTCGAAGAGACCCAGTACTTC.

This chain connects TRBV15 to TRBJ2-3; 8 bases align to TRBD1. V lost 1 base and J lost 5; bases outside the gene matches: 11. The CDR3 runs to 17 residues. CDR1 and CDR2 (germline): LNHNV, YYDKDF (reference sequence). The CDR3 coding sequence is TGTGCCACCAGCAGAGCTAGTGTAGGACAGGGAGGAGATACGCAGTATTTT. Translated, it gives CATSRASVGQGGDTQYF. Drawing the rest from reference TRBV15 and TRBJ2-3, the complete variable domain is DAMVIQNPRYQVTQFGKPVTLSCSQTLNHNVMYWYQQKSSQAPKLLFHYYDKDFNNEADTPDNFQSRRPNTSFCFLDIRSPGLGDTAMYLCATSRASVGQGGDTQYFGPGTRLTVL.

The V and J genes are TRBV14 and TRBJ2-1; perhaps TRBD1 as D (6 bases). Germline V gene sequence: CDR1 SGHDN, CDR2 FVKESK. Trimming shortened V by 5 bases and J by 3 bases, and 14 bases separated the two germline ends. The CDR3 covers 15 residues. The CDR3 spells CASSSDWGLYNEQFF. CDR3 coding DNA: TGTGCCAGCAGCTCTGACTGGGGGCTCTACAATGAGCAGTTCTTC.

The chain has TRBV27 and TRBJ1-3; D gene unclear. Germline CDR1 is MNHEY and CDR2 is SMNVEV (reference sequence). V lost 6 bases and J 0 bases, leaving 15 bases between the germline ends. The CDR3 totals 16 residues. The CDR3 bases are TGTGCCAGCAGCCGGACTTTTCCGAGCTCTGGAAACACCATATATTTT. This encodes CASSRTFPSSGNTIYF.

In its sample, this clonotype was seen a few times. V and J are TRBV5-6 and TRBJ1-5; TRBD1 matches at 10 bases. CDR3 length equals 15 residues. The V segment lost 2 bases and the J segment 5 bases; nucleotides outside the gene matches: 4. Germline V CDR1 and CDR2: SGHDT, YYEEEE. DNA for the CDR3: TGTGCCAGCAGCTTTGGGACAGGGGAATATCAGCCCCAGCATTTT. It encodes CASSFGTGEYQPQHF.

This chain's CDR3 is CASSLVLVFGETQYF. CDR3 bases: TGTGCCAGCAGTTTAGTACTTGTATTCGGGGAGACCCAGTACTTC. The chain combines TRBV12-3 or TRBV12-4 with TRBJ2-5; no clear D. The CDR3 is 15 residues long. V lost 1 base, J lost 5 bases, and 14 bases lay in between.